What follows are 20 T cell receptor beta chains derived from one specimen sequenced in a study of Ad26.COV2.S vaccination and SARS-CoV-2 variants. Only in-frame clones appear in the TCRdb table, and some are missing; sequencing was by immunoSEQ multiplex PCR. The data contain about 180,000 clones, roughly 85% of them singletons. This sample comprised peripheral blood, obtained after recovery from COVID-19. The receptors were sampled from a human donor who had recovered from COVID-19.

This clone was observed a few times. The V and J genes are TRBV4-1 and TRBJ1-1, with D hard to call. V was shortened by 4 bases and J by 4 bases, with 10 bases between the two germline ends. The CDR3 is made up of 13 amino acids. The germline V gene has CDR1 MGHRA and CDR2 YSYEKL. CDR3 region: CASSPSRGTEAFF. The CDR3 coding sequence is TGCGCCAGCAGCCCTTCCAGAGGCACTGAAGCTTTCTTT.

The chain carries TRBV6-5 and TRBJ1-2, with a tentative D call TRBD1 (5 bases). The CDR3 sequence is 16 residues long. The V end lost 2 bases, the J end lost 4 bases, and 17 bases lay between the germline ends. Germline V gene data show CDR1 as MNHEY and CDR2 as SVGAGI. CDR3 nucleotides: TGTGCCAGCAGTTACCCCGCGCGGGAGGGGAGCTATGGCTACACCTTC. Its translation: CASSYPAREGSYGYTF.

This chain connects TRBV9 to TRBJ2-1; 11 bases align to TRBD2. Germline V gene lookup returns CDR1 SGDLS and CDR2 YYNGEE. CDR3 length equals 14 residues. Unmatched junction bases numbered 7, after V lost 0 bases and J lost 14 bases. The CDR3 nucleotides read TGTGCCAGCAGCGTAGGACTAGCGGGGCGGGGGGAGTTCTTC. Translation gives CASSVGLAGRGEFF.

The chain uses TRBV21-1 and TRBJ2-3. TRBV21-1 is a pseudogene. The length of the CDR3 is 21 residues. The CDR3 spells CASSKLRGPRSGAASTDTQYF. The CDR3 region has the DNA TGTGCCAGCAGCAAATTACGGGGCCCCCGTTCCGGGGCCGCTAGCACAGATACGCAGTATTTT.

This chain uses TRBV7-9 with TRBJ1-3; no clear D. Germline V lookup: CDR1 SEHNR, CDR2 FQNEAQ (reference sequence). This CDR3 is built from 13 residues. V was trimmed by 2 bases and J by 3 bases, leaving 5 bases between them. The CDR3 spells CASSLTHGNTIYF. CDR3 nucleotide sequence: TGTGCCAGCAGCTTAACACATGGAAACACCATATATTTT.

J is TRBJ1-3 and V is TRBV7-3; D is unclear. The CDR3 runs to 15 residues. The V and J ends lost 2 bases and 0 bases respectively, with 8 bases between them. In germline, CDR1 is SGHTA, CDR2 FQGTGA. For the CDR3, the DNA is TGTGCCAGCAGCTTATCCTCCGGCTCTGGAAACACCATATATTTT. Amino acid sequence: CASSLSSGSGNTIYF.

Here the CDR3 DNA reads TGTGCCAGCAGTTACCCTCGGGACAGGGGCCTCTATGGCTACACCTTC. Amino acid sequence: CASSYPRDRGLYGYTF. The gene calls are TRBV6-6 and TRBJ1-2, with 10 positions matching TRBD1. Trimming removed 2 bases from V and 4 bases from J; junction bases left unmatched: 7. There are 16 residues in the CDR3. Germline assignment: CDR1 MNHNY and CDR2 SVGAGI (reference sequence).

With regard to this clone: Relative to the germline gene, one junction end is altered; a read error may explain this. The V call is TRBV7-7, the J call TRBJ2-1; 8 bases are shared with TRBD1. The length of the CDR3 is 13 residues. CDR1 and CDR2 from the germline V gene are SSHAT and FNYEAQ (reference sequence). The CDR3 bases are TGTGCTAGCAGCGTGGACAGGGAAAATGAGCAGTTCTTC. It yields the protein CASSVDRENEQFF.

The chain recombines TRBV23-1 with TRBJ1-5; 8 bases map to TRBD1. TRBV23-1 is recorded as an ORF, its role being uncertain. V dropped 8 bases and J dropped 4; count of bases not matched to a gene: 10. The CDR3 is 15 amino acids. CDR3 sequence: CASGTPGQANQPQHF. The CDR3 DNA follows: TGCGCCAGCGGAACACCGGGACAGGCTAATCAGCCCCAGCATTTT.

The J gene is TRBJ1-4, the V gene TRBV2; no clear D gene. This CDR3 is 12 amino acids long. The ends were cut back, 4 bases at V and 8 bases at J, with 8 bases in the middle. Germline CDR1 reads SNHLY; CDR2 reads FYNNEI. The CDR3 region has the DNA TGTGCCAGCAGTGCTCTTCGAGAAAAACTGTTTTTT. This sequence encodes CASSALREKLFF.

J is TRBJ1-4 and V is TRBV28, with D possibly TRBD1 on 6 matching bases. Germline V gene lookup returns CDR1 MDHEN and CDR2 SYDVKM. The CDR3 is made up of 15 amino acids. The V and J ends lost 2 bases and 4 bases respectively, with 11 bases between them. The CDR3 nucleotides are TGTGCCAGCAGTTTAATAGGACAGCTTAATGAAAAACTGTTTTTT. Translating gives CASSLIGQLNEKLFF.

The rearrangement links TRBV4-2 to TRBJ2-1; D might be TRBD2 (5 bases). Trimming shortened V by 6 bases and J by 8 bases, and 14 bases separated the two germline ends. CDR1 and CDR2 from the germline V gene are LGHNA and YNFKEQ. The CDR3 has 13 residues. The CDR3 sequence: CASSREGSDEQFF. Here the CDR3 DNA reads TGTGCCAGCAGTCGTGAGGGCAGCGATGAGCAGTTCTTC.

In its sample, this clone was seen a few times. V gene TRBV6-6 combines with J gene TRBJ2-7; 8 nucleotides agree with TRBD2. Germline V gene sequence: CDR1 MNHNY, CDR2 SVGAGI (reference sequence). The J segment lost 0 bases and the V segment lost 5 bases, leaving 3 bases of the junction unmatched. CDR3 length: 14 residues. CDR3 residues: CASSAAGGSYEQYF. The CDR3 DNA sequence: TGTGCCAGCAGTGCGGCGGGAGGCTCCTACGAGCAGTACTTC.

CDR3: CASIRTGQGQSTQPQHF. The CDR3 DNA sequence: TGTGCCAGCATCAGAACCGGACAGGGACAGTCTACTCAGCCCCAGCATTTT. V usage is TRBV6-4 and J usage is TRBJ1-5; 8 positions match TRBD1. CDR3 length equals 17 residues. V gave up 7 bases and J gave up 6 bases; unmatched junction bases: 17. CDR1 is MRHNA, CDR2 SNTAGT, per germline.

This clone was found a few times. The V gene is TRBV7-9, the J gene TRBJ1-3; TRBD1 aligns across 7 bases. The CDR3 runs to 17 residues. The V gene end was trimmed by 1 base and the J gene end by 2 bases; junction bases not matched to a gene: 8. The germline V gene has CDR1 SEHNR and CDR2 FQNEAQ (reference sequence). The CDR3 DNA reads TGTGCCAGCAGCTTAGGGCGAGATGACAGGGCTGGAAACACCATATATTTT. As protein: CASSLGRDDRAGNTIYF.

This clone was counted a single time. The J gene is TRBJ2-3, the V gene TRBV3-1 (or the pseudogene TRBV3-2); 10 nucleotides agree with TRBD2. Per the germline V gene, CDR1 is LGHDT and CDR2 is YNNKEL (reference sequence). V was pared by 4 bases and J by 2 bases, with 6 bases of the junction left unmatched. This CDR3 is built from 16 residues. The CDR3, as DNA: TGTGCCAGCAGCCCCCTTAGCGGGGGGTTCACAGATACGCAGTATTTT. It codes for CASSPLSGGFTDTQYF.

Points on this clone: The junction departs from germline at one end; a sequencing error may be responsible. The rearrangement uses TRBV5-3 and TRBJ2-2; 12 nucleotides match TRBD1. TRBV5-3 is labeled an ORF, and its function is uncertain. This CDR3 region has 20 residues. CDR3 nucleotide sequence: TGTGCCAGAAGCCAGGGACAGGGGGCACTGCATTGTCTCGAACACCGGGGAGCTGTTTTT. It codes for CARSQGQGALHCLEHRGAVF.

The chain recombines TRBV10-3 with TRBJ2-1, with 8 bases identical to TRBD2. The J segment lost 14 bases and the V segment lost 2 bases, leaving 5 bases of the junction unmatched. The V gene's germline CDR1 is ENHRY and CDR2 SYGVKD. This CDR3 contains 12 residues. The CDR3 sequence is CAISEPGGMKFF. The DNA for the CDR3 is TGTGCCATCAGTGAGCCGGGAGGGATGAAGTTCTTC.

This clone came up once. V usage is TRBV5-1 and J usage is TRBJ1-2, with D maybe TRBD1 (6 bases). Trimming stripped 0 bases from V and 3 bases from J, with 9 bases between. This CDR3 is 14 amino acids long. The germline gives CDR1 SGHRS, CDR2 YFSETQ. CDR3 sequence reads: CASSLEDSYYGYTF. CDR3 nucleotide sequence: TGCGCCAGCAGCTTGGAGGACAGCTACTATGGCTACACCTTC. Variable domain in full (rest from reference TRBV5-1 and TRBJ1-2): KAGVTQTPRYLIKTRGQQVTLSCSPISGHRSVSWYQQTPGQGLQFLFEYFSETQRNKGNFPGRFSGRQFSNSRSEMNVSTLELGDSALYLCASSLEDSYYGYTFGSGTRLTVV.

The chain carries TRBV15 and TRBJ2-5; D may be TRBD1 or TRBD2 (5 bases each). This CDR3 has 13 amino acids. V lost 5 bases to trimming and J lost 2 bases, with 9 bases between them. Germline-derived CDR1 and CDR2 are LNHNV and YYDKDF (reference sequence). The CDR3 coding sequence is TGTGCCACCAGCCTGGGACCGCAAGAGACCCAGTACTTC. This codes for CATSLGPQETQYF.